The entry below gives a single T cell receptor (beta chain) sequence along with its context. This sample was included in a study of T cell changes during pregnancy in multiple sclerosis. Libraries were prepared by immunoSEQ multiplex PCR; TCRdb keeps only in-frame clonotypes and omits some of them. Of more than 15,000 clones listed, 88% are singletons. The CDR3 length is 15 residues. V lost 0 bases, J lost 7 bases, and 6 bases stayed unmatched. The germline V gene encodes CDR1 MRHNA and CDR2 SNTAGT. The sample consisted of CD8+ T cells from peripheral blood mononuclear cells, taken after pregnancy. This clonotype was sampled from a female donor in good health, enrolled as a control in a pregnancy study. The chain has TRBV6-4 and TRBJ1-1, with 9 bases fitting TRBD1. CDR3 in amino acids: CASSDSSGQGNEAFF. The CDR3 bases are TGTGCCAGCAGTGACTCGAGTGGACAGGGGAATGAAGCTTTCTTT.